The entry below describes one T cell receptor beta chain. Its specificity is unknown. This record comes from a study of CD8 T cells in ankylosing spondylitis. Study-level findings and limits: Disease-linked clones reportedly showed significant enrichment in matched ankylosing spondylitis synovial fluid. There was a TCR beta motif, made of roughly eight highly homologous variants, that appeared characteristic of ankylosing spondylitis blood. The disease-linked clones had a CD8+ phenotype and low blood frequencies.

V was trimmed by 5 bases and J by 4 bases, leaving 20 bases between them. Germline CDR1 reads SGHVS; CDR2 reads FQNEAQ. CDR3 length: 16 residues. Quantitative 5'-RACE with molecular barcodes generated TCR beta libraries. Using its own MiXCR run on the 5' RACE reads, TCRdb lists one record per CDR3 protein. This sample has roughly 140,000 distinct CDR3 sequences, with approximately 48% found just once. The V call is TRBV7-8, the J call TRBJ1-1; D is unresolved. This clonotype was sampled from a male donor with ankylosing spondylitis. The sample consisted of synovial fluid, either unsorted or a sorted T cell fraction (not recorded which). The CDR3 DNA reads TGTGCCAGCAGCCCCATTGAGTTCGGCGTCCCCACTGAAGCTTTCTTT. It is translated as CASSPIEFGVPTEAFF. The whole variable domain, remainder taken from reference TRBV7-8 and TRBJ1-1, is GAGVSQSPRYKVAKRGQDVALRCDPISGHVSLFWYQQALGQGPEFLTYFQNEAQLDKSGLPSDRFFAERPEGSVSTLKIQRTQQEDSAVYLCASSPIEFGVPTEAFFGQGTRLTVV.